Presented here are 18 T cell receptor beta chains from one specimen sequenced in a study of a mutant IDH1 vaccine in newly diagnosed glioma. No antigen is known for these receptors. Assay used: immunoSEQ multiplex PCR; TCRdb lists only in-frame clones, some missing. The table shows around 32,000 clones, with around 84% occurring only once. Time point here: week 35, safety follow-up. The content of each vaccine dose was 300 ug of mutant IDH1 20-mer peptide, and topical imiquimod accompanied it. The starting material was PBMCs, obtained from a glioma patient whose treatment included an IDH1 peptide vaccine. These receptors were obtained from a young woman with glioma.

The chain employs TRBV5-1 and TRBJ1-3; no definite D call. The V gene's germline CDR1 is SGHRS and CDR2 YFSETQ. Trimming cost V 1 base and J 0 bases, with 11 bases left between them. This CDR3 comprises 16 residues. The CDR3 spells CASSLSMAYSGNTIYF. CDR3 coding DNA: TGCGCCAGCAGCTTGAGTATGGCCTACTCTGGAAACACCATATATTTT.

V is TRBV30 and J is TRBJ1-3; D perhaps matches TRBD1 (5 bases). This CDR3 is built from 16 residues. Trimming cost V 0 bases and J 3 bases, with 15 bases left between them. Germline values: CDR1 GTSNPN, CDR2 SVGIG (reference sequence). CDR3 in amino acids: CAWSVGAGGRGNTIYF. DNA for the CDR3: TGTGCCTGGAGTGTAGGGGCAGGAGGCCGTGGAAACACCATATATTTT.

Points on this clone: An end of the junction differs from the germline gene, which may be a read error. The chain uses TRBV7-7 and TRBJ2-3; 14 bases map to TRBD2. This CDR3 is 16 amino acids long. Looked up from germline, CDR1 is SSHAT and CDR2 is FNYEAQ (reference sequence). The CDR3 DNA sequence: TGTGCTAGCAGCCCTGGGACTAGCGGGGGAACAGATACGCAGTATTTT. This codes for CASSPGTSGGTDTQYF.

The chain recombines TRBV7-2 with TRBJ2-7, with D perhaps matching TRBD1 or TRBD2 (7 bases each). From germline, CDR1 is SGHTA and CDR2 FQGNSA. CDR3 length equals 16 residues. V dropped 6 bases and J dropped 3 bases, with 21 bases sitting between them. The CDR3 here is CASSQGAGTAYYEQYF. As DNA, the CDR3 is TGTGCCAGCAGTCAGGGAGCGGGGACAGCTTACTACGAGCAGTACTTC. The full variable domain, in which reference TRBV7-2 and TRBJ2-7 provide the parts outside the CDR3, is GAGVSQSPSNKVTEKGKDVELRCDPISGHTALYWYRQSLGQGLEFLIYFQGNSAPDKSGLPSDRFSAERTGGSVSTLTIQRTQQEDSAVYLCASSQGAGTAYYEQYFGPGTRLTVT.

The chain has TRBV6-5 and TRBJ2-2, with a weak D call TRBD2 (5 bases). The ends were cut back, 2 bases at V and 1 base at J, with 8 bases in the middle. The CDR3 is 15 residues long. Germline V gene sequence: CDR1 MNHEY, CDR2 SVGAGI. The CDR3 bases are TGTGCCAGCAGTTACAGGACTGGGAACACCGGGGAGCTGTTTTTT. It yields the protein CASSYRTGNTGELFF.

This rearrangement joins TRBV19 to TRBJ2-7; 10 bases match TRBD2. This CDR3 spans 18 amino acids. From germline, CDR1 is LNHDA and CDR2 SQIVND (reference sequence). V was pared by 3 bases and J by 5 bases, with 16 bases of the junction left unmatched. The CDR3 nucleotides read TGTGCCAGTAGTATCCGAAGCGGGAGGGCCTTAAAGGTCCACGAGCAGTACTTC. Translating gives CASSIRSGRALKVHEQYF.

J is TRBJ2-7 and V is TRBV2, with TRBD1 as a possible D gene (6 bases). The germline CDR1 and CDR2 sequences are SNHLY and FYNNEI. The CDR3 is made up of 15 amino acids. The V and J ends lost 3 bases and 2 bases respectively, with 14 bases between them. As DNA, the CDR3 is TGTGCCAGCAGTGATTCACAGGGTGCTCCCTACGAGCAGTACTTC. This gives the protein CASSDSQGAPYEQYF.

V gene TRBV27 combines with J gene TRBJ1-5, with TRBD1 matching over 11 bases. Germline values: CDR1 MNHEY, CDR2 SMNVEV (reference sequence). V was pared by 6 bases and J by 2 bases, with 6 bases of the junction left unmatched. The CDR3 has 16 residues. DNA for the CDR3: TGTGCCAGCAGGGACAGGGGGCGTGTAGGCAATCAGCCCCAGCATTTT. It is translated as CASRDRGRVGNQPQHF.

This clone appeared a single time. At one of its ends the junction is not consistent with the germline gene, which may arise from a read error. The chain has TRBV7-7 and TRBJ2-1; no definite D call. The CDR3 covers 13 residues. Germline CDR1 and CDR2: SSHAT and FNYEAQ (reference sequence). The CDR3 DNA reads as TGTGCTAGCAGCTTAGAACTTTACAATGAGCAGTTCTTC. Translation gives CASSLELYNEQFF.

This chain uses TRBV30 with TRBJ1-2; tentatively, D is TRBD1 (5 bases). Germline CDR1 reads GTSNPN; CDR2 reads SVGIG (reference sequence). Trimming took 0 bases from V and 2 from J, leaving 13 bases between them. CDR3 length: 15 amino acids. CDR3 region: CAWSVADTSNYGYTF. As DNA, the CDR3 is TGTGCCTGGAGTGTGGCGGACACCTCAAACTATGGCTACACCTTC.

J is TRBJ2-1 and V is TRBV6-4; 10 bases are shared with TRBD1. Per the germline V gene, CDR1 is MRHNA and CDR2 is SNTAGT. Unmatched junction bases numbered 1, after V lost 2 bases and J lost 6 bases. This CDR3 contains 14 residues. The CDR3 sequence is CASSDGTGANEQFF. In DNA form, the CDR3 reads TGTGCCAGCAGTGACGGGACAGGGGCCAATGAGCAGTTCTTC.

This clone was counted only a few times. The V and J genes are TRBV28 and TRBJ1-5; D may be TRBD1 (5 bases). Per germline, CDR1 MDHEN and CDR2 SYDVKM. The CDR3 runs to 13 residues. Trimming took off 5 bases at V and 1 base at J, with 6 bases between the two ends. The CDR3 loop is CASSRGSNQPQHF. In DNA form, the CDR3 reads TGTGCCAGCAGTCGGGGGAGCAATCAGCCCCAGCATTTT.

The J gene is TRBJ2-1, the V gene TRBV2; TRBD2 might be the D (7 bases). CDR3 length equals 15 residues. Trimming cost V 4 bases and J 5 bases, with 15 bases left between them. Germline assignment: CDR1 SNHLY and CDR2 FYNNEI. In DNA form, the CDR3 reads TGTGCCAGCAGTGCCTTGCGGGGGCCCAACAATGAGCAGTTCTTC. Encoded protein: CASSALRGPNNEQFF.

Here the CDR3 reads CASSQDGAGGHRPQHF. DNA for the CDR3: TGCGCCAGCAGCCAAGATGGCGCAGGGGGGCATAGGCCCCAGCATTTT. V gene TRBV4-1 combines with J gene TRBJ1-5; TRBD1 matches at 7 bases. The CDR3 contains 16 residues. V lost 0 bases to trimming and J lost 9 bases; unmatched junction nucleotides: 11. From germline, CDR1 is MGHRA and CDR2 YSYEKL.

The V gene is TRBV7-9, the J gene TRBJ2-2; TRBD1 matches at 10 bases. Germline V gene data show CDR1 as SEHNR and CDR2 as FQNEAQ (reference sequence). J gave up 4 bases and V 6 bases, and 8 bases lay outside the gene matches. The CDR3 length is 16 residues. DNA of the CDR3: TGTGCCAGCAGGCATCCACGGGACAGGGGCACCGGGGAGCTGTTTTTT. Its translation: CASRHPRDRGTGELFF.

The chain employs TRBV10-3 and TRBJ1-3; TRBD1 is a possible D gene (5 bases). The V end was cut by 0 bases, the J end by 1 base, with 7 bases between. The V gene's germline CDR1 is ENHRY and CDR2 SYGVKD. The CDR3 spans 15 residues. The CDR3 region has the DNA TGTGCCATCAGTGAGTCGTGGGGGTCTGGAAACACCATATATTTT. Protein product: CAISESWGSGNTIYF.

The chain uses TRBV9 and TRBJ2-3; TRBD2 agrees at 7 bases. The V and J ends lost 3 bases and 6 bases, in that order; junction bases with no gene match: 10. This CDR3 spans 15 amino acids. Germline loops: CDR1 SGDLS, CDR2 YYNGEE. This chain's CDR3 is CASSARAGEQDTQYF. The CDR3 DNA is TGTGCCAGCAGCGCTCGCGCGGGAGAGCAGGATACGCAGTATTTT. The complete variable domain, with remaining parts taken from reference TRBV9 and TRBJ2-3, reads DSGVTQTPKHLITATGQRVTLRCSPRSGDLSVYWYQQSLDQGLQFLIQYYNGEERAKGNILERFSAQQFPDLHSELNLSSLELGDSALYFCASSARAGEQDTQYFGPGTRLTVL.

The chain is built from TRBV7-2 and TRBJ1-1; no clear D. In germline, CDR1 is SGHTA, CDR2 FQGNSA. Trimming took 3 bases from V and 3 from J, leaving 11 bases between them. There are 14 residues in the CDR3. CDR3 in amino acids: CASSLTLSDTEAFF. The DNA for the CDR3 is TGTGCCAGCAGCTTGACTTTATCGGACACTGAAGCTTTCTTT. Combining the CDR3 with reference TRBV7-2 and TRBJ1-1 gives the whole variable domain GAGVSQSPSNKVTEKGKDVELRCDPISGHTALYWYRQSLGQGLEFLIYFQGNSAPDKSGLPSDRFSAERTGGSVSTLTIQRTQQEDSAVYLCASSLTLSDTEAFFGQGTRLTVV.